This paragraph covers one TCR beta chain sequence. Measured with immunoSEQ multiplex PCR; TCRdb has only the in-frame clones, and not every one. The repertoire holds approximately 150,000 clones, with about 89% as singletons. The sample is drawn from a study of control samples from healthy donors and cancer patients. The CDR3 sequence is 10 residues long. CDR1 and CDR2 (germline): SNHLY, FYNNEI. The ends were cut back, 10 bases at V and 8 bases at J, with 11 bases in the middle. What was sequenced was blood. This clonotype was sampled from a man aged 18 to 29 in good health. The V call is TRBV2, the J call TRBJ1-2, with D unresolved. CDR3 protein: CATSSLGYTF. The DNA of the CDR3 is TGTGCCACCTCGTCTTTGGGCTACACCTTC. The entire variable domain, with the rest obtained from reference TRBV2 and TRBJ1-2, is as follows: EPEVTQTPSHQVTQMGQEVILRCVPISNHLYFYWYRQILGQKVEFLVSFYNNEISEKSEIFDDQFSVERPDGSNFTLKIRSTKLEDSAMYFCATSSLGYTFGSGTRLTVV.